Listed below are T cell receptor beta chains from one sample, sequenced in a study of beta chain features in type 1 diabetes. The protocol was immunoSEQ multiplex PCR, while the TCRdb copy is restricted to in-frame clones and leaves out a portion. The sample records about 620,000 clones, roughly 16% being singletons. What was sequenced was naive CD4+ T cells from blood. Receptors originate from a man aged 18 to 30 in good health. Each CDR3 is given with its conserved first and last residue. The D gene is left open where the match is weak. Size is stated for part of the rows, as once, few or many counts, or as a class when the clone is expanded.

abundance	v_gene	d_gene	j_gene	CDR3nt	CDR3aa
NA	TRBV7-3	TRBD1	TRBJ1-1	TGTGCCAGCAGCTTAACGGCAGGGGGTAACACTGAAGCTTTCTTT	CASSLTAGGNTEAFF
NA	TRBV6-5	NA	TRBJ2-3	TGTGCCAGCAGCGGAGCCAGCGGCCCCCCAGATACGCAGTATTTT	CASSGASGPPDTQYF
NA	TRBV6-5	NA	TRBJ2-1	TGTGCCAGCAGTTCCCTTCTCTACAATGAGCAGTTCTTC	CASSSLLYNEQFF
NA	TRBV6-1	NA	TRBJ1-1	TGTGCCAGCACTCCACTAGTGAACACTGAAGCTTTCTTT	CASTPLVNTEAFF
few	TRBV10-3	NA	TRBJ2-7	TGTGCCATCAGTGAGGTGACAGCCAACTCCTACGAGCAGTACTTC	CAISEVTANSYEQYF
NA	TRBV4-1	TRBD1	TRBJ2-7	TGCGCCAGCAGCCAAGAAGGACAGGGGGCGCGGGAGCAGTACTTC	CASSQEGQGAREQYF
few	TRBV28	NA	TRBJ2-1	TGTGCCAGCAGTGCATCCGGGATCTCATACAATGAGCAGTTCTTC	CASSASGISYNEQFF
NA	TRBV9	NA	TRBJ1-1	TGTGCCAGCAGCGCGCGAGTTAGCACTGAAGCTTTCTTT	CASSARVSTEAFF
few	TRBV9	NA	TRBJ1-2	TGTGCCAGCAACGGTAACAACTATGGCTACACCTTC	CASNGNNYGYTF
NA	TRBV28	NA	TRBJ2-5	TGTGCCAGCGGACACTCACAGGGTTTGAGGGAGACCCAGTACTTC	CASGHSQGLRETQYF
NA	TRBV7-9	NA	TRBJ2-1	TGTGCCAGCAGCCCCCGGACCAGGAAAAACAATGAGCAGTTCTTC	CASSPRTRKNNEQFF
NA	TRBV12-5	NA	TRBJ2-3	TGTGCTAGTGGTTTGAGGGGGACAGATACGCAGTATTTT	CASGLRGTDTQYF
few	TRBV4-3	NA	TRBJ2-1	TGCGCCAGCAGCCAGGGCCGACGGGACTACAATGAGCAGTTCTTC	CASSQGRRDYNEQFF
few	TRBV30	NA	TRBJ2-1	TGTGCCTGGAGTAGGACTTCCGTTTACAATGAGCAGTTCTTC	CAWSRTSVYNEQFF
NA	TRBV19	NA	TRBJ1-5	TGTGCCAGTAGTATAGTGACGGGCACACAGAATCAGCCCCAGCATTTT	CASSIVTGTQNQPQHF
NA	TRBV9	TRBD1	TRBJ2-7	TGTGCCAGCAGCGTAGACGCCAGGGGGAGAGAGCAGTACTTC	CASSVDARGREQYF
NA	TRBV7-3	NA	TRBJ2-1	TGTGCCAGCAGCGACCCGTTTAGCGGAAGCACGACGCGCAATGAGCAGTTCTTC	CASSDPFSGSTTRNEQFF
NA	TRBV7-9	TRBD2	TRBJ2-5	TGTGCCAGCAGCTTAGGCATAGCGGGAGAAGAAGAGACCCAGTACTTC	CASSLGIAGEEETQYF
NA	TRBV5-1	NA	TRBJ2-5	TGCGCCAGCAGCTTGGTTCGGACAGTAGACCAAGAGACCCAGTACTTC	CASSLVRTVDQETQYF
NA	TRBV19	NA	TRBJ1-2	TGTGCCAGTAGCCGCACACCCCAGGCCTATGGCTACACCTTC	CASSRTPQAYGYTF
NA	TRBV5-6	NA	TRBJ2-7	TGTGCCAGCAGCTTGTGGTATAGAAACTACGAGCAGTACTTC	CASSLWYRNYEQYF
few	TRBV19	TRBD1	TRBJ1-2	TGTGCCAGTAGCAATACCGGGACAGGGCATGGCTACACCTTC	CASSNTGTGHGYTF
NA	TRBV2	NA	TRBJ1-2	TGTGCCAGCAGACAACACCAGAACTATGGCTACACCTTC	CASRQHQNYGYTF
NA	TRBV7-3	TRBD1	TRBJ1-2	TGTGCCAGCAGTTCCCCGGGACAGGGCTATGGCTACACCTTC	CASSSPGQGYGYTF
NA	TRBV6-5	NA	TRBJ2-1	TGTGCCAGCACAAAATTCCCTGACAGCTACAATGAGCAGTTCTTC	CASTKFPDSYNEQFF
few	TRBV28	TRBD1	TRBJ1-5	TGTGCCAGCAGTTTGCCCCGTGACAGGGGAAATCAGCCCCAGCATTTT	CASSLPRDRGNQPQHF
few	TRBV4-1	NA	TRBJ2-3	TGCGCCAGCAGCCAAGAAGCGGGGGGACAGGTTGCGGGAAATACGCAGTATTTT	CASSQEAGGQVAGNTQYF
NA	TRBV21-1	NA	TRBJ2-7	TGTGCCAGCAGCAAAGACCTCTACGAGCAGTACTTC	CASSKDLYEQYF
NA	TRBV2	NA	TRBJ1-5	TGTGCCAGCATGGGGGGTGTCAATCAGCCCCAGCATTTT	CASMGGVNQPQHF
NA	TRBV29-1	TRBD2	TRBJ2-3	TGCAGCGTTGCCTATGTTAGCGGGAGCACAGATACGCAGTATTTT	CSVAYVSGSTDTQYF
NA	TRBV7-2	TRBD2	TRBJ2-2	TGTGCCAGCAGCTTATGGGCTAGCGGGACCGGGGAGCTGTTTTTT	CASSLWASGTGELFF
NA	TRBV9	NA	TRBJ1-1	TGTGCCAGCAGCGTAGGTGGAGGCTTGAACACTGAAGCTTTCTTT	CASSVGGGLNTEAFF
NA	TRBV2	NA	TRBJ2-4	TGTGCCAGCATTGGGTGGAGGGGGAAAAACATTCAGTACTTC	CASIGWRGKNIQYF
NA	TRBV25-1	NA	TRBJ1-5	TGTGCCAGCCAACTCCAGGGAAGCAATCAGCCCCAGCATTTT	CASQLQGSNQPQHF
few	TRBV12-5	TRBD1	TRBJ1-1	TGTGCTAGTGGTTTGGTAGTCGGACAGGGATCCCCGGAAGCTTTCTTT	CASGLVVGQGSPEAFF
NA	TRBV4-2	NA	TRBJ1-1	TGTGCCAGCAGCCAAGATCGTAGGAGGTTGAACACTGAAGCTTTCTTT	CASSQDRRRLNTEAFF
few	TRBV7-8	NA	TRBJ1-5	TGTGCCAGCAGCTTGGCTCGGCAGGCCGGTCAGCCCCAGCATTTT	CASSLARQAGQPQHF
few	TRBV28	TRBD1	TRBJ1-1	TGTGCCAGCAGTCTACGACAGGGAACTGAAGCTTTCTTT	CASSLRQGTEAFF
NA	TRBV6-4	NA	TRBJ2-1	TGTGCCAGCAGACGGGACTCAGGACGTGAGCAGTTCTTC	CASRRDSGREQFF
NA	TRBV28	NA	TRBJ1-2	TGTGCCAGCATCGAAGGAGGAACAGGGCGGATTGGGGGCTACACCTTC	CASIEGGTGRIGGYTF
NA	TRBV7-2	TRBD2	TRBJ2-1	TGTGCCAGCAGCCGTGGGGCTAGCGGCAGTTCATACAATGAGCAGTTCTTC	CASSRGASGSSYNEQFF
NA	TRBV6-5	NA	TRBJ2-5	TGTGCCAGCAGTATACGGACGGGGTACCAAGAGACCCAGTACTTC	CASSIRTGYQETQYF
NA	TRBV6-5	TRBD1	TRBJ1-5	TGTGCCAGCAGTTACCGGGACAGTCGCGATCAGCCCCAGCATTTT	CASSYRDSRDQPQHF